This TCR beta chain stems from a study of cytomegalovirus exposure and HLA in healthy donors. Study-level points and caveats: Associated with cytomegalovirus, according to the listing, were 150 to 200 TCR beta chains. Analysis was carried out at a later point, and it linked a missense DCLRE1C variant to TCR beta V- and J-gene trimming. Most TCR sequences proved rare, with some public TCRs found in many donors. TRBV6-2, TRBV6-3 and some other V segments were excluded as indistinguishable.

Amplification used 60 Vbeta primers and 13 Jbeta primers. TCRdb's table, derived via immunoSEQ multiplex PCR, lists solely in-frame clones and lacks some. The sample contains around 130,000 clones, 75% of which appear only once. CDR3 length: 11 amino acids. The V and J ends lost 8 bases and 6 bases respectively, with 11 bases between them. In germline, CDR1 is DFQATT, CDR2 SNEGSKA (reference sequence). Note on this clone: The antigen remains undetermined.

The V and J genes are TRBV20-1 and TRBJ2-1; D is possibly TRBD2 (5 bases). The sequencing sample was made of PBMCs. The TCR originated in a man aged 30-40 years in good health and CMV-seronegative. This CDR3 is CSHGEGNEQFF. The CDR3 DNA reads TGCAGTCACGGAGAGGGCAATGAGCAGTTCTTC.